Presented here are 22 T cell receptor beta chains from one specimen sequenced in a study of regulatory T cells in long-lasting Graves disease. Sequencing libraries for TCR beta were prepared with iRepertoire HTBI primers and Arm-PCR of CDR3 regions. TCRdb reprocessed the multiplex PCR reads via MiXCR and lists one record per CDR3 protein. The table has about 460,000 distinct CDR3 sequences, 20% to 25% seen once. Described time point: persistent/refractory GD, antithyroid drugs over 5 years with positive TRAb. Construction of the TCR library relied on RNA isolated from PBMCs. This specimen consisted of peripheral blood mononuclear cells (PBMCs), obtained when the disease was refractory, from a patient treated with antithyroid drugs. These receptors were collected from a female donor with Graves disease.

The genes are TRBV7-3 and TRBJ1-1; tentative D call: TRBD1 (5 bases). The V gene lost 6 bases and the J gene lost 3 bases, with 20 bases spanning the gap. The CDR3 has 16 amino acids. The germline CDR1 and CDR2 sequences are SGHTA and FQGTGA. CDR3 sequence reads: CASRTTPGGGDTEAFF. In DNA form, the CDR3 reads TGTGCCAGCAGGACCACCCCGGGAGGAGGGGACACTGAAGCTTTCTTT.

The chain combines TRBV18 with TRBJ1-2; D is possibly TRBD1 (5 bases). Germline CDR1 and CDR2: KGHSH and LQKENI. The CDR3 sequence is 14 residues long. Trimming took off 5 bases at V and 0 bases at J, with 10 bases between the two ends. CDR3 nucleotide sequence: TGTGCCAGCTCAGAGGACATCACTAACTATGGCTACACCTTC. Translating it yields CASSEDITNYGYTF.

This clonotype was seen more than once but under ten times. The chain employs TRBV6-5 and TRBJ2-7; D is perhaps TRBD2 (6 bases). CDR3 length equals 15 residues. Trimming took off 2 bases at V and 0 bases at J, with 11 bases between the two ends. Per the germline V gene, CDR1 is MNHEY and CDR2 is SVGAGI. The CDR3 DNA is TGTGCCAGCAGTTACCGGGGGATGAGCTCCTACGAGCAGTACTTC. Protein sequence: CASSYRGMSSYEQYF.

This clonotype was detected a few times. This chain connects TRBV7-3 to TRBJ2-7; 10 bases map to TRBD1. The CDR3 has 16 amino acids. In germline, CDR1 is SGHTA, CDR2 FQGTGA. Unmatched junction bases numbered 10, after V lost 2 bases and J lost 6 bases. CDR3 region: CASSLGGTGDPSEQYF. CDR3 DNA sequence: TGTGCCAGCAGCTTAGGGGGGACAGGGGATCCGTCCGAGCAGTACTTC.

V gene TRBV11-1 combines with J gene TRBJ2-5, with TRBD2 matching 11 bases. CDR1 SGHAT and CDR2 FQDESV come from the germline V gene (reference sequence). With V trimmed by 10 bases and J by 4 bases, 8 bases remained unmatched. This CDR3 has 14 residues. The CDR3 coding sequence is TGTGCCACTTCAATGACTAGCGGGGTAGAGACCCAGTACTTC. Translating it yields CATSMTSGVETQYF.

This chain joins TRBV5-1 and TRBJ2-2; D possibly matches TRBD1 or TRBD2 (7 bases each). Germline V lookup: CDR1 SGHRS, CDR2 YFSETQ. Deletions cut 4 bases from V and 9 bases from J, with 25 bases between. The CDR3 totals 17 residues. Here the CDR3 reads CASSPGRGRVMPRELFF. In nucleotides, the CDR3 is TGCGCCAGCAGCCCGGGGAGGGGGCGAGTGATGCCTAGGGAGCTGTTTTTT.

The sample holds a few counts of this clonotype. The CDR3 DNA reads as TGTGCCAGTAGTATTTTTGCCCGGCCCCAGCATTTT. Protein sequence: CASSIFARPQHF. The rearrangement links TRBV19 to TRBJ1-5; no clear D. Germline V gene data show CDR1 as LNHDA and CDR2 as SQIVND (reference sequence). With 3 bases removed from V and 9 bases from J, the gap between germline ends came to 9 bases. CDR3 length: 12 amino acids.

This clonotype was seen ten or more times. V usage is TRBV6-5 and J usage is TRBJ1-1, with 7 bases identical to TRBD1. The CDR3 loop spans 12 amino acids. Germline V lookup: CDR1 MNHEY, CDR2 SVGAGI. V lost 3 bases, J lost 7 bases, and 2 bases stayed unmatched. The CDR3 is CASSYGDSEAFF. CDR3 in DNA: TGTGCCAGCAGTTATGGGGACAGTGAAGCTTTCTTT.

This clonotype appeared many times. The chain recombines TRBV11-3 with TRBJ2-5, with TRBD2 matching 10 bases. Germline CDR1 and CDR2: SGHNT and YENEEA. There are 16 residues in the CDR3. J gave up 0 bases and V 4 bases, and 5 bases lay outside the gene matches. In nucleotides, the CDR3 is TGTGCCAGCAGCTACCTGGGACTAGCGAACCAAGAGACCCAGTACTTC. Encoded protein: CASSYLGLANQETQYF.

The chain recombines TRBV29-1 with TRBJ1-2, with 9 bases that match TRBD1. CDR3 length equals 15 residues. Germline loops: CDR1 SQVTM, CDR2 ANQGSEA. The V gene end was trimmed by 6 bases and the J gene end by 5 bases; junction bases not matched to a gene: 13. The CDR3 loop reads CSVAHSGTGSYGYTF. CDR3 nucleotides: TGCAGCGTCGCTCACTCCGGGACAGGGAGTTATGGCTACACCTTC.

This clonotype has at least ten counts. The CDR3 DNA sequence: TGTGCCAGCAGCCAAGGACACCCGGAAAAACTGTTTTTT. Protein: CASSQGHPEKLFF. The chain links TRBV3-1 to TRBJ1-4, with D unclear. The CDR3 has 13 residues. The ends were cut back, 1 base at V and 8 bases at J, with 8 bases in the middle. Per germline, CDR1 LGHDT and CDR2 YNNKEL (reference sequence).

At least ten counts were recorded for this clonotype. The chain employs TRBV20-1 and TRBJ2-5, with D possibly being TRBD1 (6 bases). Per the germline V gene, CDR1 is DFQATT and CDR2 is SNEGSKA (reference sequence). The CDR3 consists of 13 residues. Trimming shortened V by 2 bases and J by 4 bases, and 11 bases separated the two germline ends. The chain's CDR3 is CSARIGGRETQYF. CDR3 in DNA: TGCAGTGCTAGAATAGGGGGTCGAGAGACCCAGTACTTC.

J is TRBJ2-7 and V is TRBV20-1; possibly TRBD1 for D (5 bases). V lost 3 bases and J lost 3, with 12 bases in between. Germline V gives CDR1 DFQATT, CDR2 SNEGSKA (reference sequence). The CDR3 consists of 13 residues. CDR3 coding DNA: TGCAGTGCTAGCTGGGGCAGGGACTACGAGCAGTACTTC. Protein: CSASWGRDYEQYF.

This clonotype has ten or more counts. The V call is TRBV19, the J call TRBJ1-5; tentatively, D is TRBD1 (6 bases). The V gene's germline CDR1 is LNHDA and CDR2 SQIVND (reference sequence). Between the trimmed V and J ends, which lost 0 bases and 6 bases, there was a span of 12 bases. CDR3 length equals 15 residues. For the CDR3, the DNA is TGTGCCAGTAGTATAGACGTGAGGGACACTCAGCCCCAGCATTTT. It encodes CASSIDVRDTQPQHF.

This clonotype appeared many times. The CDR3 sequence is CASRRTGGNQPQHF. The DNA of the CDR3 is TGTGCCAGCAGAAGGACAGGGGGAAATCAGCCCCAGCATTTT. This sequence joins TRBV28 and TRBJ1-5, with 10 bases fitting TRBD1. The ends lost 6 bases at V and 4 bases at J; junction bases unmatched: 3. CDR3 length: 14 residues. Germline CDR1 and CDR2: MDHEN and SYDVKM.

The CDR3 bases are TGTGCCAGCAGCTTGGAGACCGGGGGGGCTGGAGTGACCCAGTACTTC. This gives the protein CASSLETGGAGVTQYF. The chain employs TRBV5-4 and TRBJ2-5; 8 nucleotides match TRBD2. CDR1 and CDR2 (germline): SGHNT, YYREEE (reference sequence). Trimming removed 0 bases from V and 7 bases from J; junction bases left unmatched: 11. This CDR3 comprises 16 residues.

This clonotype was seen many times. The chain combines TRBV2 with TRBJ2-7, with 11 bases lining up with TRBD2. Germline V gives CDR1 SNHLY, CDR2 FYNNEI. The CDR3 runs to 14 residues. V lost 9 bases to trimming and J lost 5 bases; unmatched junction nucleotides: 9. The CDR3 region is CASTLAGGPDEQYF. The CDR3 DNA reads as TGTGCCAGTACTTTAGCGGGAGGGCCGGACGAGCAGTACTTC.

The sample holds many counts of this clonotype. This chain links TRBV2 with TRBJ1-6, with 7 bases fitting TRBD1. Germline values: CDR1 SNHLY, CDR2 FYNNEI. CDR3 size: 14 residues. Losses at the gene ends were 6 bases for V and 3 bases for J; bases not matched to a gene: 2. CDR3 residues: CASRGDSYNSPLHF. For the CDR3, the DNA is TGTGCCAGCAGGGGGGACAGCTATAATTCACCCCTCCACTTT.

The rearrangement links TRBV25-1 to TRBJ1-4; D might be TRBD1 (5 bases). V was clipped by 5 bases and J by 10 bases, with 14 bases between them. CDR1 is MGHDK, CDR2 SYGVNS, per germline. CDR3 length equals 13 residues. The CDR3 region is CASSPFEGRKLFF. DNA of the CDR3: TGTGCCAGCAGTCCGTTCGAGGGGAGAAAACTGTTTTTT. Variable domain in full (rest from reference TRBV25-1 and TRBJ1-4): EADIYQTPRYLVIGTGKKITLECSQTMGHDKMYWYQQDPGMELHLIHYSYGVNSTEKGDLSSESTVSRIRTEHFPLTLESARPSHTSQYLCASSPFEGRKLFFGSGTQLSVL.

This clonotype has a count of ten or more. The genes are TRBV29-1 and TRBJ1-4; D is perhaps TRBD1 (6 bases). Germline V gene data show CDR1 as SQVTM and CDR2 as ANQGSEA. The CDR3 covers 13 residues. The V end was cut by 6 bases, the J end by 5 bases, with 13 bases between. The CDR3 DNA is TGCAGCGTCGGGGGGCAGGGGAATGAAAAACTGTTTTTT. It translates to CSVGGQGNEKLFF.

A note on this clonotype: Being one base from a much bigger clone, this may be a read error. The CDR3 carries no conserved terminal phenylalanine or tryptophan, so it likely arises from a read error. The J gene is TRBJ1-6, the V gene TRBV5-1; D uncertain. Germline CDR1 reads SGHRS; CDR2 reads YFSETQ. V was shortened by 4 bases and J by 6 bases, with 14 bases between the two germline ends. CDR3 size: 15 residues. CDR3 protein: CASSPSGELNSPLHS. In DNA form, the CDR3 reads TGCGCCAGCAGCCCCTCGGGAGAACTTAATTCACCCCTCCACTCT.

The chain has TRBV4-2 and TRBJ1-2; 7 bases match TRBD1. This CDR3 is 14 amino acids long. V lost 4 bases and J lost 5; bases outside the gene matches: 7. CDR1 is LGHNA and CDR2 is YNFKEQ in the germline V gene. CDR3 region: CASSPRQGVYGYTF. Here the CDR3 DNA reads TGTGCCAGCAGCCCCCGACAGGGTGTGTATGGCTACACCTTC.